This TCR beta chain was identified during a study of cytomegalovirus exposure and HLA in healthy donors. Researchers ran the PCR with 60 Vbeta and 13 Jbeta primers. TCRdb's copy holds only in-frame clones and misses some; the assay was immunoSEQ multiplex PCR. The sample has 100,000 or so clones, 74% seen once; the top ten hold about 2.6%. CDR1 and CDR2 (germline): SNHLY, FYNNEI. V lost 5 bases to trimming and J lost 4 bases, with 8 bases between them. The CDR3 runs to 13 residues. This clonotype was sampled from a man between 45 and 60 years old in good health and CMV-seropositive. The rearrangement links TRBV2 to TRBJ2-2; D not certain. Sequenced input: PBMCs. The CDR3 DNA is TGTGCCAGCAGTCGACAAATCACCGGGGAGCTGTTTTTT. This sequence encodes CASSRQITGELFF.